The present entry profiles one T cell receptor (beta chain) with its context. This sample is part of a study of blood T cell repertoires in COVID-19. Authors' processing steps: Amplification with reference gene primers provided the estimates of nucleated cell counts. Measured with immunoSEQ multiplex PCR; TCRdb has only the in-frame clones, and not every one. V, J and clone size derive from that table, while D and trimming were established from the DNA sequence. The data contain about 230,000 clones, more than 80% of them singletons. This CDR3 is 14 amino acids long. V gave up 2 bases and J gave up 4 bases; unmatched junction bases: 6. CDR1 and CDR2 from the germline V gene are GTSNPN and SVGIG (reference sequence).

Sequenced sample: peripheral blood. The V gene is TRBV30, the J gene TRBJ2-5, with 8 bases fitting TRBD1. This receptor was taken from an elderly woman with COVID-19, enrolled during active disease. For the CDR3, the DNA is TGTGCCTGGAGTAAGCAGGGGGCAAGAGAGACCCAGTACTTC. This translates into CAWSKQGARETQYF.